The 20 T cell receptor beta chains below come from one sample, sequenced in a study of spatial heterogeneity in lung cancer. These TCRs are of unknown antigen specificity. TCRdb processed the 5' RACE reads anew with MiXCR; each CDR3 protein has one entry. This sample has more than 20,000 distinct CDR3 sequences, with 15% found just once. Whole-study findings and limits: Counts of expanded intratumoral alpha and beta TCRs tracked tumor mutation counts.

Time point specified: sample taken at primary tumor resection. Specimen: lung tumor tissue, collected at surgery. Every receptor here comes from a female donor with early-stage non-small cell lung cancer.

The CDR3 DNA follows: TGTGCCAGCAGCTTAAACGACGGAGGAGACCAGCCCCAGCATTTT. Amino acids: CASSLNDGGDQPQHF. This chain joins TRBV7-9 and TRBJ1-5; D gene uncertain. Trimming shortened V by 2 bases and J by 7 bases, and 15 bases separated the two germline ends. Germline CDR1 SEHNR, CDR2 FQNEAQ (reference sequence). This CDR3 has 15 amino acids.

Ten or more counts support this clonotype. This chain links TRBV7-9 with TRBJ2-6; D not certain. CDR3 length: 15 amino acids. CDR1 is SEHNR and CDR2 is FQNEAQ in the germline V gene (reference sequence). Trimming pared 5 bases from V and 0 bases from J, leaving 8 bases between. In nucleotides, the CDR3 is TGTGCCAGCAGCCTACAGAGCTCTGGGGCCAACGTCCTGACTTTC. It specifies CASSLQSSGANVLTF.

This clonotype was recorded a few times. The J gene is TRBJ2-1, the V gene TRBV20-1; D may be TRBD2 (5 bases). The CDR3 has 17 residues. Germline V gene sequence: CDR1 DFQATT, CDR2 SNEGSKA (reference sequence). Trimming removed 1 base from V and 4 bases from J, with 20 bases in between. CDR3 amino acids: CSARVQSVVARYNEQFF. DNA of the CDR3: TGCAGTGCTAGAGTACAATCGGTAGTAGCGAGGTACAATGAGCAGTTCTTC.

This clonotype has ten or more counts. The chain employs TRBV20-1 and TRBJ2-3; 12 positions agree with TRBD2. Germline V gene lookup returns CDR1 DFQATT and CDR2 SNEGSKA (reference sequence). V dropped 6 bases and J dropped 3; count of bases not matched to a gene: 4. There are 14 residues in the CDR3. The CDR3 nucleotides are TGCAGTGCCCCGACTAGCGGGAGTACAGATACGCAGTATTTT. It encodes CSAPTSGSTDTQYF.

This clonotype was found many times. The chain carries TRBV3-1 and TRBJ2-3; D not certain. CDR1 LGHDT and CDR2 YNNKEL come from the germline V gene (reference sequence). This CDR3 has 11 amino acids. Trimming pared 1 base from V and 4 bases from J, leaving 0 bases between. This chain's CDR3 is CASSQADTQYF. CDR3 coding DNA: TGTGCCAGCAGCCAAGCAGATACGCAGTATTTT.

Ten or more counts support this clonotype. CDR3 bases: TGTGCCAGCTCGCCTTTAGCCGGGGGTGAGACCCAGTACTTC. This sequence encodes CASSPLAGGETQYF. The chain employs TRBV18 and TRBJ2-5, with D possibly matching TRBD2 (6 bases). Trimming removed 6 bases from V and 5 bases from J, with 16 bases in between. The CDR3 is made up of 14 amino acids. Germline CDR1 and CDR2: KGHSH and LQKENI.

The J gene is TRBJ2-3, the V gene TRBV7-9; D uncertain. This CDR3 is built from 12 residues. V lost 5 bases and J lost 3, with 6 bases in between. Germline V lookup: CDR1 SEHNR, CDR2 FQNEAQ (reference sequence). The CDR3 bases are TGTGCCAGCAGCCTAGGGACAGATACGCAGTATTTT. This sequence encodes CASSLGTDTQYF.

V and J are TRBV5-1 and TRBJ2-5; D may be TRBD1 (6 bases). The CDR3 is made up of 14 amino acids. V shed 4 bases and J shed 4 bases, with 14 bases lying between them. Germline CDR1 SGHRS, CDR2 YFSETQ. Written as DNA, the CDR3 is TGCGCCAGCAGCGGCTCGACAGGTGGAGAGACCCAGTACTTC. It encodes CASSGSTGGETQYF. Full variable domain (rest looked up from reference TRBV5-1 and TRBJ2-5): KAGVTQTPRYLIKTRGQQVTLSCSPISGHRSVSWYQQTPGQGLQFLFEYFSETQRNKGNFPGRFSGRQFSNSRSEMNVSTLELGDSALYLCASSGSTGGETQYFGPGTRLLVL.

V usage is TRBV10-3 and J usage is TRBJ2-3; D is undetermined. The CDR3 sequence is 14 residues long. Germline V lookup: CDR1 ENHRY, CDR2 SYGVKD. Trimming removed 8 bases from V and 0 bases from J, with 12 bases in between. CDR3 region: CAISRGPSTDTQYF. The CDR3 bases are TGTGCCATCTCTCGCGGACCTAGCACAGATACGCAGTATTTT.

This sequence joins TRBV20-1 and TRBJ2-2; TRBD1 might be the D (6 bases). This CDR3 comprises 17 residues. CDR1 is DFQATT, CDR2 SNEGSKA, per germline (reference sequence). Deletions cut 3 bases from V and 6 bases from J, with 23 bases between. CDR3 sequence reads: CSASPLRTVVGAGELFF. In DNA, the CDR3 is TGCAGTGCTAGTCCCCTCAGGACAGTAGTCGGAGCCGGGGAGCTGTTTTTT.

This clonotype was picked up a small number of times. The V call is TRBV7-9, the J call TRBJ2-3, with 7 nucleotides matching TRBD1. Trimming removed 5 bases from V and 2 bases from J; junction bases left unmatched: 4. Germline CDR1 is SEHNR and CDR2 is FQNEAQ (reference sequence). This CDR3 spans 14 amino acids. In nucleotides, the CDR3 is TGTGCCAGCAGCCTGACAGGGTTCACAGATACGCAGTATTTT. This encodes CASSLTGFTDTQYF.

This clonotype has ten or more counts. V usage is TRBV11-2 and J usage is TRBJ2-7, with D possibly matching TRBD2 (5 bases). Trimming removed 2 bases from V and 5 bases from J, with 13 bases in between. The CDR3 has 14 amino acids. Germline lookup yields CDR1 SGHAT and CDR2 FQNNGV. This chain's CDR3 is CASSLKGLADEQYF. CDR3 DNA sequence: TGTGCCAGCAGCTTAAAGGGTCTAGCTGACGAGCAGTACTTC.

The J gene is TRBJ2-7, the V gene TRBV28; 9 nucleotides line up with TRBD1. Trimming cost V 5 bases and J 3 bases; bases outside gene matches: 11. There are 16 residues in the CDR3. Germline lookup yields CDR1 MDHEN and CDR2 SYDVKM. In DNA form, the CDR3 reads TGTGCCAGCAGTGCACAGACAGGGGGAGCCTTCTACGAGCAGTACTTC. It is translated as CASSAQTGGAFYEQYF.

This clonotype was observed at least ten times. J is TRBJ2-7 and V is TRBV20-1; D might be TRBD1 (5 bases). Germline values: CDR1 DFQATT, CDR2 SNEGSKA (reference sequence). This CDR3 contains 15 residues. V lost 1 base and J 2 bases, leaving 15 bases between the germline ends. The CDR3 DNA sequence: TGCAGTGCTAGAGCCCAGGGAAGGAGCCCCTACGAGCAGTACTTC. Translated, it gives CSARAQGRSPYEQYF.

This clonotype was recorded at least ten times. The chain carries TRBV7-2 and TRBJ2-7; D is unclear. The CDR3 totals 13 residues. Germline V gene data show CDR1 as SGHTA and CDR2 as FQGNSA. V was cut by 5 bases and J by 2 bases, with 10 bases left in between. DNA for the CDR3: TGTGCCAGCAGCCGAGACCTCCCCTACGAGCAGTACTTC. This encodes CASSRDLPYEQYF.

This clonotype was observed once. The CDR3 is CASNSGGTTKNIQYF. The CDR3 DNA is TGTGCCAGCAATTCCGGGGGCACGACCAAAAACATTCAGTACTTC. The rearrangement joins TRBV28 to TRBJ2-4; D is possibly TRBD1 or TRBD2 (6 bases each). The CDR3 extends over 15 amino acids. V gave up 7 bases and J gave up 2 bases, with 15 bases separating them. CDR1 is MDHEN, CDR2 SYDVKM, per germline. Complete variable domain (other parts from reference TRBV28 and TRBJ2-4): DVKVTQSSRYLVKRTGEKVFLECVQDMDHENMFWYRQDPGLGLRLIYFSYDVKMKEKGDIPEGYSVSREKKERFSLILESASTNQTSMYLCASNSGGTTKNIQYFGAGTRLSVL.

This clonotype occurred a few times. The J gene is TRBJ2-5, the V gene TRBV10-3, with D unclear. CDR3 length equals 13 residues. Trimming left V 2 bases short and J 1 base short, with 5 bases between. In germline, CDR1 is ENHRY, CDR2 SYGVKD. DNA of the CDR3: TGTGCCATCAGTGAGACAGTCCAAGAGACCCAGTACTTC. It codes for CAISETVQETQYF.

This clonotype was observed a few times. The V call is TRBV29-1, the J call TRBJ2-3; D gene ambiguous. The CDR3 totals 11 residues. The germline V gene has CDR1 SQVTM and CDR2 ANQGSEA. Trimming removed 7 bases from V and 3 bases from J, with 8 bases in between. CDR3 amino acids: CSASETDTQYF. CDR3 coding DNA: TGCAGCGCATCAGAGACAGATACGCAGTATTTT.

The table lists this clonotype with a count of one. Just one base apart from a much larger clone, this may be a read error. This CDR3 reads CSASWPSGSCNEQFF. In DNA form, the CDR3 reads TGCAGTGCTAGTTGGCCTAGCGGCTCCTGCAATGAGCAGTTCTTC. The V gene is TRBV20-1, the J gene TRBJ2-1; TRBD2 matches 7 bases. The CDR3 runs to 15 residues. Germline V CDR1 and CDR2: DFQATT, SNEGSKA (reference sequence).

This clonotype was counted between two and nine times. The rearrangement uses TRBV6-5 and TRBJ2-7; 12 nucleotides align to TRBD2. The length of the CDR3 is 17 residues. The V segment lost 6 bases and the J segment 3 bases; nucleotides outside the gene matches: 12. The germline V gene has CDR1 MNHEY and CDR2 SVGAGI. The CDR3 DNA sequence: TGTGCCAGCAGACGCACTAGCGGGAGGAATCTTTTCTACGAGCAGTACTTC. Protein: CASRRTSGRNLFYEQYF.